The rows below give T cell receptor beta chains drawn from one sample of a study of PD-L1 blockade in urothelial cancer. The protocol was immunoSEQ multiplex PCR, while the TCRdb copy is restricted to in-frame clones and leaves out a portion. The sample includes 75,000 to 100,000 clones, 83% of them seen just once. Sequences were derived from PBMCs, sampled around atezolizumab (anti-PD-L1) treatment. The receptors originated from a man aged 65-85 years with urothelial cancer. The CDR3 runs from the conserved cysteine through the conserved F or W. Fields, in order: V gene, CDR3 protein.

V gene: TRBV27
CDR3 protein: CASSPQRDNSPLHF

V gene: TRBV7-9
CDR3 protein: CASTLSGGDYGYTF

V gene: TRBV7-2
CDR3 protein: CASSLDSGTEAFF

V gene: TRBV7-9
CDR3 protein: CASSWGTTEQFF

V gene: TRBV7-9
CDR3 protein: CASTGVGANVLTF

V gene: TRBV5-6
CDR3 protein: CASSQWTGVTYEQYF

V gene: TRBV7-9
CDR3 protein: CASSPKGIAGGDTQYF

V gene: TRBV2
CDR3 protein: CASSPTSGLAKNIQYF

V gene: TRBV6-1
CDR3 protein: CASSEIGRLNTEAFF

V gene: TRBV4-2
CDR3 protein: CASSPLAGDSSYEQFF

V gene: TRBV19
CDR3 protein: CASSSDRGNRYGYTF

V gene: TRBV7-6
CDR3 protein: CASSLPDSLELFF

V gene: TRBV29-1
CDR3 protein: CSALRDTLFTGELFF

V gene: TRBV10-3
CDR3 protein: CAISELAGGPPAGYTF

V gene: TRBV6-1
CDR3 protein: CASSATHRAPPGEQYF

V gene: TRBV6-1
CDR3 protein: CASSITPGGNQPQHF

V gene: TRBV12-1
CDR3 protein: CASSFSRVHTTKNIQYF

V gene: TRBV27
CDR3 protein: CASSSWTGEIYEQYF

V gene: TRBV9
CDR3 protein: CASSVDRRETYNEQFF

V gene: TRBV2
CDR3 protein: CASRTLQGAASGANVLTF

V gene: TRBV5-5
CDR3 protein: CASSTQGLAGGEQYF

V gene: TRBV19
CDR3 protein: CASTILGLAGGGTGETQYF

V gene: TRBV6-1
CDR3 protein: CASSESEGQEPQHF

V gene: TRBV6-1
CDR3 protein: CASSEPGFPEAFF

V gene: TRBV9
CDR3 protein: CASSVGGTSGIGSYNEQFF

V gene: TRBV7-9
CDR3 protein: CASSLDSNEQFF

V gene: TRBV7-9
CDR3 protein: CASSFGTGQETQYF